This passage covers 15 T cell receptor beta chains from one sample sequenced in a study of CD8+CD57+ T cells in acquired aplastic anemia. Profiles of TCR beta VDJ and CDR3 were generated from a genomic DNA template. TCRdb redid the calling of the reads with MiXCR, one entry per CDR3 protein. The sample includes about 220,000 distinct CDR3 sequences, almost 35% of them seen just once. The sample taken for sequencing was sorted CD4+, CD8+, or CD8+CD57+ T cells (not recorded which) from PBMCs. Receptors were obtained from a human donor in good health, serving as a control.

There are many counts of this clonotype. J is TRBJ2-1 and V is TRBV24-1; 9 nucleotides match TRBD2. The CDR3 loop spans 16 amino acids. J lost 5 bases, V lost 3 bases, and 7 bases had no gene match. CDR1 is KGHDR, CDR2 SFDVKD, per germline. The CDR3 region is CATSDAPGTSNNEQFF. The CDR3 region has the DNA TGTGCCACCAGTGATGCCCCCGGGACTAGCAACAATGAGCAGTTCTTC.

This chain connects TRBV19 to TRBJ1-2, with D possibly TRBD1 on 5 matching bases. The germline gives CDR1 LNHDA, CDR2 SQIVND (reference sequence). Trimming removed 6 bases from V and 5 bases from J, with 13 bases in between. The length of the CDR3 is 13 residues. The DNA for the CDR3 is TGTGCCAGTAGGACAACAGGACCTTATGGCTACACCTTC. This encodes CASRTTGPYGYTF.

This clonotype showed up just a few times. A much larger clone differs from this one at a single base, so this may be a read error. The chain has TRBV6-1 and TRBJ1-2, with 7 bases that match TRBD1. The CDR3 spans 13 residues. Germline-derived CDR1 and CDR2 are MNHNS and SASEGT. CDR3 nucleotides: TGTGCCAGCAGAAATACAGGGGCAGACGGCTCCACCTTC. Translated: CASRNTGADGSTF.

This clonotype was recorded many times. The chain couples TRBV9 to TRBJ2-7; a weak D match, TRBD2 (6 bases). This CDR3 comprises 13 residues. Trimming removed 0 bases from V and 2 bases from J, with 6 bases in between. Germline V gene data show CDR1 as SGDLS and CDR2 as YYNGEE. The CDR3 here is CASSVAGAYEQYF. In DNA form, the CDR3 reads TGTGCCAGCAGCGTAGCGGGGGCCTACGAGCAGTACTTC.

V is TRBV24-1 and J is TRBJ1-5; no clear D. This CDR3 has 12 amino acids. V gave up 4 bases and J gave up 5 bases, with 5 bases separating them. Germline V gives CDR1 KGHDR, CDR2 SFDVKD. CDR3 coding DNA: TGTGCCACCAGTGACGGGCATCAGCCCCAGCATTTT. It encodes CATSDGHQPQHF.

CDR3 DNA sequence: TGTGCCAGCAGTGCGACCGGGACAGGGTTTGGCTACACCTTC. Its translation is CASSATGTGFGYTF. The chain carries TRBV2 and TRBJ1-2, with TRBD1 matching 9 bases. There are 14 residues in the CDR3. The J segment lost 7 bases and the V segment lost 4 bases, leaving 7 bases of the junction unmatched. In germline, CDR1 is SNHLY, CDR2 FYNNEI.

The chain has TRBV6-1 and TRBJ2-1; 10 positions match TRBD2. Trimming took 9 bases from V and 5 from J; bases not matched to a gene: 7. Germline CDR1 reads MNHNS; CDR2 reads SASEGT. This CDR3 comprises 14 residues. DNA of the CDR3: TGTGCCAGTCGGACTAGCGGAACTAACAATGAGCAGTTCTTC. Translated, it gives CASRTSGTNNEQFF.

The table lists this clonotype with many counts. This chain uses TRBV20-1 with TRBJ2-1; 8 bases align to TRBD2. There are 13 residues in the CDR3. Germline trimming cut 3 bases from V and 9 bases from J; bases unmatched to any gene: 7. Per the germline V gene, CDR1 is DFQATT and CDR2 is SNEGSKA (reference sequence). In nucleotides, the CDR3 is TGCAGTGCTAGTCAGACTAGCGCGAGTGAGCAGTTCTTC. This translates into CSASQTSASEQFF.

As to this clonotype: Compared with germline, one end of the junction differs, possibly owing to a read error. The chain joins TRBV19 to TRBJ2-3, with D possibly matching TRBD1 (6 bases). This CDR3 has 14 amino acids. CDR1 and CDR2 from the germline V gene are LNHDA and SQIVND (reference sequence). CDR3 residues: CASKAGVSTDTQYF. For the CDR3, the DNA is TGTGCCAGTAAGGCAGGGGTAAGCACGGATACGCAGTATTTT.

The V and J genes are TRBV5-1 and TRBJ2-1, with D perhaps TRBD1 (6 bases). V dropped 6 bases and J dropped 4 bases, with 17 bases sitting between them. Germline CDR1 reads SGHRS; CDR2 reads YFSETQ. This CDR3 is 15 amino acids long. Here the CDR3 DNA reads TGCGCCAGCACCGAAAGACAGGTTCGTTACAATGAGCAGTTCTTC. Amino acids: CASTERQVRYNEQFF.

In this sample, this clonotype turned up once. This chain links TRBV25-1 with TRBJ2-1; 8 positions match TRBD2. V gave up 7 bases and J gave up 9 bases; unmatched junction bases: 5. Germline lookup yields CDR1 MGHDK and CDR2 SYGVNS. This CDR3 comprises 12 residues. Here the CDR3 DNA reads TGTGCCAGCAATAGAGCGGGAGTTGAGCAGTTCTTC. Translated: CASNRAGVEQFF.

Many counts were recorded for this clonotype. The chain combines TRBV25-1 with TRBJ2-3, with a tentative D call TRBD2 (5 bases). Germline V gene sequence: CDR1 MGHDK, CDR2 SYGVNS. This CDR3 is 16 amino acids long. Deletions cut 1 base from V and 6 bases from J, with 17 bases between. The CDR3 loop reads CASSEFLLVGHDTQYF. The CDR3 DNA sequence: TGTGCCAGCAGTGAATTTTTACTAGTTGGGCATGATACGCAGTATTTT.

There are a few counts of this clonotype. The chain combines TRBV11-2 with TRBJ2-2; unclear D gene. Germline V lookup: CDR1 SGHAT, CDR2 FQNNGV. V gave up 2 bases and J gave up 2 bases, with 9 bases separating them. This CDR3 region has 15 residues. CDR3 in amino acids: CASSLSWINTGELFF. CDR3 DNA: TGTGCCAGCAGCTTATCATGGATTAACACCGGGGAGCTGTTTTTT.

This clonotype occurred many times. This sequence joins TRBV6-1 and TRBJ1-1, with D unclear. V lost 6 bases to trimming and J lost 1 base, with 6 bases between them. The CDR3 has 12 amino acids. Germline V gene lookup returns CDR1 MNHNS and CDR2 SASEGT. The CDR3 sequence is CASRRTNTEAFF. The CDR3 DNA is TGTGCCAGCAGGCGGACGAACACTGAAGCTTTCTTT.

This clonotype has a handful of counts. The CDR3 DNA sequence: TGTGCCAGCAAAAAACCCGAAAGAGGAAGCTCGGGGCAGTATTTT. Residues: CASKKPERGSSGQYF. The V gene is TRBV11-1, the J gene TRBJ2-3; D uncertain. V lost 7 bases and J lost 11, with 25 bases in between. CDR3 length: 15 residues. Germline V gives CDR1 SGHAT, CDR2 FQDESV (reference sequence).